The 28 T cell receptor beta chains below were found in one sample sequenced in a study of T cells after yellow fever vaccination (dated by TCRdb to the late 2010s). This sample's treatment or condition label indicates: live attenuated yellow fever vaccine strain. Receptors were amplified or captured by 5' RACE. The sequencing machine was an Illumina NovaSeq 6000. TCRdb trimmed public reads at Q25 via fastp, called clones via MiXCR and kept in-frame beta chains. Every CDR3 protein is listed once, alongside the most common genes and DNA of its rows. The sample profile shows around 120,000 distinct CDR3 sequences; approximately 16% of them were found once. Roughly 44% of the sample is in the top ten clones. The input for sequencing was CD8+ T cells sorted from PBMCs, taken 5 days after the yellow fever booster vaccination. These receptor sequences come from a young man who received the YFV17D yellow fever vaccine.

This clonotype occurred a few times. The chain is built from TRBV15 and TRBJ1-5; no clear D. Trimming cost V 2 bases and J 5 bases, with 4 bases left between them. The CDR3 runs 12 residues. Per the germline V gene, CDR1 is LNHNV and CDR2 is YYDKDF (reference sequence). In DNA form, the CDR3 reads TGTGCCACCAGCAGATCCCATCAGCCCCAGCATTTT. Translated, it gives CATSRSHQPQHF.

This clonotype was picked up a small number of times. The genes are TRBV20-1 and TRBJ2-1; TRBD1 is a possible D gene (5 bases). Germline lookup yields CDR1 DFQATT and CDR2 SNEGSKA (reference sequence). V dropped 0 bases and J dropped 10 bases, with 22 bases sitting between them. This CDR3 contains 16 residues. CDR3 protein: CSARDGKGLYVGEQFF. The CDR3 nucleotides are TGCAGTGCTAGAGATGGGAAGGGGCTTTACGTCGGGGAGCAGTTCTTC.

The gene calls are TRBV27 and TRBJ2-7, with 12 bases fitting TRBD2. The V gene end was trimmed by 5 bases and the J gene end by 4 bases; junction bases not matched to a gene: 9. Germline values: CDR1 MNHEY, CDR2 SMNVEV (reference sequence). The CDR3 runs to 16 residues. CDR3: CASSQLRTSGVYEQYF. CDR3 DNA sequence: TGTGCCAGCAGTCAACTCCGGACTAGCGGGGTATACGAGCAGTACTTC.

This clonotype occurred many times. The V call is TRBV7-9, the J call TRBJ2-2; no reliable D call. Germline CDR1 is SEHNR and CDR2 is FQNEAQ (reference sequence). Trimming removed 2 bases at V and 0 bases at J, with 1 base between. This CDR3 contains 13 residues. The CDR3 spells CASSLPNTGELFF. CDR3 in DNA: TGTGCCAGCAGCTTACCGAACACCGGGGAGCTGTTTTTT.

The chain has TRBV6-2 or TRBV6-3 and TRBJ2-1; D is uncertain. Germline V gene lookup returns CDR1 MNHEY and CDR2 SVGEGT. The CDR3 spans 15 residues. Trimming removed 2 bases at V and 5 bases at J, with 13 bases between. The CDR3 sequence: CASSYGFGRHNEQFF. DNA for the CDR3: TGTGCCAGCAGTTACGGTTTTGGCCGACACAATGAGCAGTTCTTC.

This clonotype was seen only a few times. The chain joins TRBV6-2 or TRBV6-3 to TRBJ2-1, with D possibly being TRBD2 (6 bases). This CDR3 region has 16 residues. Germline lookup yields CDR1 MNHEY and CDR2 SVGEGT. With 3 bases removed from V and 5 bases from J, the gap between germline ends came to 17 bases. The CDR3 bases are TGTGCCAGCAGTTATTACGGGACTGGACTGAACAATGAGCAGTTCTTC. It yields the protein CASSYYGTGLNNEQFF.

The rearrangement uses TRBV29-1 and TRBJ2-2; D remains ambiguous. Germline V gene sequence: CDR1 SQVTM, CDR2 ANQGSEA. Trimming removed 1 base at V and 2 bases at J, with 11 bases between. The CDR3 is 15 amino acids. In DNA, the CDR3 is TGCAGCGTTGAAGCGACGACATATAACACCGGGGAGCTGTTTTTT. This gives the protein CSVEATTYNTGELFF.

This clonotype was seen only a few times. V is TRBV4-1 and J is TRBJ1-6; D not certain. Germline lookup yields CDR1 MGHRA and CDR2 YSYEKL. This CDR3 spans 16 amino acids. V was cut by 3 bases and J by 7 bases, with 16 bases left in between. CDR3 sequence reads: CASSHPPFRSNSPLHF. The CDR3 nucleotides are TGCGCCAGCAGCCATCCCCCCTTTCGTTCCAATTCACCCCTCCACTTT.

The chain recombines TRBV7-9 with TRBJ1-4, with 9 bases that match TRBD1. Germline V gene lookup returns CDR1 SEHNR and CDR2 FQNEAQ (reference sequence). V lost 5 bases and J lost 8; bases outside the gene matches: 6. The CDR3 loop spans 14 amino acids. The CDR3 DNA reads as TGTGCCAGCAGCCTAACGGGGACAGGGGAAAAACTGTTTTTT. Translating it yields CASSLTGTGEKLFF. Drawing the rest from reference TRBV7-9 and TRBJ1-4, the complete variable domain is DTGVSQNPRHKITKRGQNVTFRCDPISEHNRLYWYRQTLGQGPEFLTYFQNEAQLEKSRLLSDRFSAERPKGSFSTLEIQRTEQGDSAMYLCASSLTGTGEKLFFGSGTQLSVL.

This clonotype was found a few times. The CDR3 DNA reads as TGTGCCAGCAGCCAAGCCACCCCTGCGCGGTATTTT. It codes for CASSQATPARYF. J is TRBJ2-3 and V is TRBV14, with D hard to call. This CDR3 contains 12 residues. Germline V CDR1 and CDR2: SGHDN, FVKESK. V was trimmed by 1 base and J by 14 bases, leaving 13 bases between them.

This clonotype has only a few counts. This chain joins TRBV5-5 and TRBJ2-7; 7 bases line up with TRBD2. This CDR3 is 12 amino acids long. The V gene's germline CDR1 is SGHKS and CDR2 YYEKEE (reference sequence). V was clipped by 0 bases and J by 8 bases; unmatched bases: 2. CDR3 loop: CASSLAGGQQYV. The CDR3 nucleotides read TGTGCCAGCAGCTTGGCGGGGGGTCAGCAGTACGTC.

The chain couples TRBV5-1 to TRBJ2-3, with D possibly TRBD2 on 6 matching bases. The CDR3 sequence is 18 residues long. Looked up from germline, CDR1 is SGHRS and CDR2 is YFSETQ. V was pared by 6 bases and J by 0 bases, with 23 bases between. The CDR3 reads CASTSGRAGRTSTDTQYF. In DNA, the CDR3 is TGCGCCAGCACCTCGGGTCGGGCAGGGAGGACAAGCACAGATACGCAGTATTTT.

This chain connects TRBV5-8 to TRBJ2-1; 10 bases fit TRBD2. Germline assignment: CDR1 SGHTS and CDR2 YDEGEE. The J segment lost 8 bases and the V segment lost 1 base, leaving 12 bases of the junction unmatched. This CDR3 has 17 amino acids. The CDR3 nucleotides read TGTGCCAGCAGCTTGCCGGACTATAGCGGGGGGTTGGATGAGCAGTTCTTC. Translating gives CASSLPDYSGGLDEQFF.

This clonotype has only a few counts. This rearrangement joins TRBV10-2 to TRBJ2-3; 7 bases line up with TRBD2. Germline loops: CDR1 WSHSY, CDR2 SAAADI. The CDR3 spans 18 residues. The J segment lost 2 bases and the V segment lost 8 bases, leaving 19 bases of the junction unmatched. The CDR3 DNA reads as TGCGCCAGCCCGCCGGGGGGTCCGATGCCCAATCCCACAGATACGCAGTATTTT. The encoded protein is CASPPGGPMPNPTDTQYF.

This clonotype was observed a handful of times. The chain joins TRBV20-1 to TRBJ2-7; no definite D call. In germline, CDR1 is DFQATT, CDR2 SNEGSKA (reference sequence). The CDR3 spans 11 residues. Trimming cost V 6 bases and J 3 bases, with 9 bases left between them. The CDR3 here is CSANADYEQYF. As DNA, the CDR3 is TGCAGTGCCAATGCCGACTACGAGCAGTACTTC.

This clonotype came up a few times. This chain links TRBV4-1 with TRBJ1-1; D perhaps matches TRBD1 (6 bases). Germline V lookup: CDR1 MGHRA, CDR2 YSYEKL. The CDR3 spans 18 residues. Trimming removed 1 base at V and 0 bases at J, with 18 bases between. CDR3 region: CASSQAPGASSMNTEAFF. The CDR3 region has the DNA TGCGCCAGCAGCCAAGCCCCGGGGGCATCGTCCATGAACACTGAAGCTTTCTTT.

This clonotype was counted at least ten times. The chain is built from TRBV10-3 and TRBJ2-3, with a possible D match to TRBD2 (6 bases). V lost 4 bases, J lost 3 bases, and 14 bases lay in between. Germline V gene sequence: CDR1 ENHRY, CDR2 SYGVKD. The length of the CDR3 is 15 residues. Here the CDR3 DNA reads TGTGCCATCAGTGTCAACGGGGGAGGAACAGATACGCAGTATTTT. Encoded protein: CAISVNGGGTDTQYF.

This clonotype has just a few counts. The DNA of the CDR3 is TGTGCCAGCAGCTCTCGACAGGGGGCTAATTCACCCCTCCACTTT. Translation gives CASSSRQGANSPLHF. The rearrangement joins TRBV7-2 to TRBJ1-6, with 10 positions matching TRBD1. CDR1 is SGHTA and CDR2 is FQGNSA in the germline V gene. This CDR3 region has 15 residues. With V trimmed by 4 bases and J by 6 bases, 3 bases remained unmatched.

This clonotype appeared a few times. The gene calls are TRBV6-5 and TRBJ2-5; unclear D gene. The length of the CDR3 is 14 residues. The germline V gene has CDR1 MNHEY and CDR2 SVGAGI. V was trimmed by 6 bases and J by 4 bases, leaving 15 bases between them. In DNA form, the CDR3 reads TGTGCCAGCAGCCCTCTTCCTAGGGCAGAGACCCAGTACTTC. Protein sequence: CASSPLPRAETQYF.

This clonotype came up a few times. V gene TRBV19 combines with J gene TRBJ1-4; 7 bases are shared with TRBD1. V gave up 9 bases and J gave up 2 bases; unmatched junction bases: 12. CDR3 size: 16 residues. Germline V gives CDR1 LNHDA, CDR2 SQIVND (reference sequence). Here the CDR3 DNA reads TGTGCCAGCCAGGCGACAGGGAGAGCGACTAATGAAAAACTGTTTTTT. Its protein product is CASQATGRATNEKLFF.

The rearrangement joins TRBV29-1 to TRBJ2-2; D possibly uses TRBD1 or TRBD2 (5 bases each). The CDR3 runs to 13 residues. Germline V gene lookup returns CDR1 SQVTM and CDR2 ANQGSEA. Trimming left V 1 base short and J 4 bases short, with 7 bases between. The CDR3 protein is CSVEGDLTGELFF. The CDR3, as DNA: TGCAGCGTTGAAGGGGACCTCACCGGGGAGCTGTTTTTT.

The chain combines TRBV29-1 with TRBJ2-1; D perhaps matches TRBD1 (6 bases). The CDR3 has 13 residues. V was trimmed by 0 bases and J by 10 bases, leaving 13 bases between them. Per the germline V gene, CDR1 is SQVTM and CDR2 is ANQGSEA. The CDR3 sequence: CSVEEGRGVEQFF. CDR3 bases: TGCAGCGTTGAAGAGGGCAGGGGAGTAGAGCAGTTCTTC.

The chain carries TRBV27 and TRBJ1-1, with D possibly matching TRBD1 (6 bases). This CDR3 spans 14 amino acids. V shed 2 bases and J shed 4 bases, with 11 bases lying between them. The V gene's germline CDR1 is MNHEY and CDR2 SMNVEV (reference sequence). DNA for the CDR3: TGTGCCAGCAGTTTAGGGGGCTCGGTCACTGAAGCTTTCTTT. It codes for CASSLGGSVTEAFF.

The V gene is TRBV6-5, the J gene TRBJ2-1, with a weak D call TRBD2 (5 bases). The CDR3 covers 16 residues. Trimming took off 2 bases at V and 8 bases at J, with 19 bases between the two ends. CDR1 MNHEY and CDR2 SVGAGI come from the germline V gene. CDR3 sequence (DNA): TGTGCCAGCAGTTACGGCACACGGTCCCCGAGGGATGAGCAGTTCTTC. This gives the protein CASSYGTRSPRDEQFF.

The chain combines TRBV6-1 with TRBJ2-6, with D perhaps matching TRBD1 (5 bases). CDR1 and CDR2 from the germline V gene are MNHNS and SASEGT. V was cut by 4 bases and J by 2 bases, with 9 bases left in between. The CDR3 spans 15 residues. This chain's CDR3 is CASSARGTGANVLTF. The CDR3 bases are TGTGCCAGCAGTGCAAGGGGAACTGGGGCCAACGTCCTGACTTTC.

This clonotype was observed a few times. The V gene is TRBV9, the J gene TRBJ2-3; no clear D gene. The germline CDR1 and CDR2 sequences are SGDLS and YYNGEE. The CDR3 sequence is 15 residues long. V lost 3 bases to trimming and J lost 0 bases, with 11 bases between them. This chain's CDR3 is CASSAPVASTDTQYF. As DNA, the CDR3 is TGTGCCAGCAGCGCCCCAGTGGCTAGCACAGATACGCAGTATTTT.

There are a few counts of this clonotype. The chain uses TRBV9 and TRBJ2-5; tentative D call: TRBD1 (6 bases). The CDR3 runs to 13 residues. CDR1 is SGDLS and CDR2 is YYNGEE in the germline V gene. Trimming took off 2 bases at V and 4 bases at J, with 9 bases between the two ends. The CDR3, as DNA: TGTGCCAGCAGCGTCGGACAGACAGAGACCCAGTACTTC. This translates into CASSVGQTETQYF.

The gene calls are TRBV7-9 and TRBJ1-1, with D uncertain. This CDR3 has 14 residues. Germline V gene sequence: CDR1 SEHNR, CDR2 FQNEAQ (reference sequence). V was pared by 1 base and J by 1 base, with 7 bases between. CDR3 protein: CASSLGAENTEAFF. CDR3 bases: TGTGCCAGCAGCTTAGGGGCAGAGAACACTGAAGCTTTCTTT.